The 21 T cell receptor beta chains given below trace back to one sample, sequenced in a study of blood T cell repertoires in COVID-19. Using immunoSEQ multiplex PCR, the repertoire was profiled, and TCRdb retains in-frame clones only, with some absent. The repertoire holds around 220,000 clones, with approximately 79% as singletons. Sequenced input: peripheral blood. The receptors were sampled from a woman aged 40 to 49 with active or convalescent COVID-19.

The chain has TRBV12-3 or TRBV12-4 and TRBJ1-2; D remains unclear. The CDR3 contains 12 residues. Between the trimmed V and J ends, which lost 8 bases and 4 bases, there was a span of 11 bases. The CDR3 nucleotides read TGTGCCAGCGGCACCAACACCTATGGCTACACCTTC. It is translated as CASGTNTYGYTF.

The chain couples TRBV19 to TRBJ2-5; 9 bases are shared with TRBD1. CDR3 length: 16 amino acids. The germline gives CDR1 LNHDA, CDR2 SQIVND (reference sequence). V dropped 2 bases and J dropped 5; count of bases not matched to a gene: 9. Here the CDR3 reads CASSISGTGRYETQYF. The CDR3 nucleotides are TGTGCCAGTAGTATATCTGGGACAGGGAGGTACGAGACCCAGTACTTC.

The chain employs TRBV5-1 and TRBJ2-7, with D hard to call. CDR3 length equals 15 residues. Germline V CDR1 and CDR2: SGHRS, YFSETQ. V lost 1 base, J lost 2 bases, and 13 bases lay in between. The CDR3, as DNA: TGCGCCAGCAGCTTGTTTGGGCAGCCCACCTACGAGCAGTACTTC. It encodes CASSLFGQPTYEQYF.

The V call is TRBV7-6, the J call TRBJ1-3, with D uncertain. Germline V gene lookup returns CDR1 SGHVS and CDR2 FNYEAQ. V was trimmed by 2 bases and J by 3 bases, leaving 5 bases between them. The CDR3 sequence is 13 residues long. This chain's CDR3 is CASSLTVGNTIYF. CDR3 DNA: TGTGCCAGCAGCTTAACGGTTGGAAACACCATATATTTT.

Worth noting for this clone: The sample has other DNA sequences that encode this CDR3 too. The chain uses TRBV5-1 and TRBJ1-1; D is undetermined. The V end lost 0 bases, the J end lost 2 bases, and 8 bases lay between the germline ends. Germline V gene sequence: CDR1 SGHRS, CDR2 YFSETQ. The CDR3 has 14 residues. The CDR3 loop is CASSLAGGNTEAFF. As DNA, the CDR3 is TGCGCCAGCAGCTTGGCCGGAGGAAACACTGAAGCTTTCTTT.

This clone was counted between two and nine times. The chain combines TRBV2 with TRBJ1-1; D ambiguous. CDR1 SNHLY and CDR2 FYNNEI come from the germline V gene. This CDR3 comprises 13 residues. V lost 4 bases and J lost 0, with 6 bases in between. The CDR3 coding sequence is TGTGCCAGCAGTGGAACTATGAACACTGAAGCTTTCTTT. Amino acids: CASSGTMNTEAFF.

This clone was detected a few times. The chain uses TRBV30 and TRBJ1-5, with 7 bases identical to TRBD1. After removal of 1 base from V and 7 bases from J, the junction contained 7 bases not matched to a gene. The CDR3 is 14 residues long. In germline, CDR1 is GTSNPN, CDR2 SVGIG (reference sequence). The DNA of the CDR3 is TGTGCCTGGAGTGACAGGGGTGGGCGGCAGCCCCAGCATTTT. It specifies CAWSDRGGRQPQHF.

V and J are TRBV3-1 (or the pseudogene TRBV3-2) and TRBJ1-4; no clear D gene. The CDR3 is 16 residues long. Germline V gives CDR1 LGHDT, CDR2 YNNKEL (reference sequence). V gave up 2 bases and J gave up 0 bases, with 10 bases separating them. The CDR3 reads CASSQKNGATNEKLFF. DNA for the CDR3: TGTGCCAGCAGCCAAAAAAACGGTGCAACTAATGAAAAACTGTTTTTT.

The chain links TRBV28 to TRBJ2-2, with 7 bases that match TRBD2. The CDR3 runs to 16 residues. Germline CDR1 is MDHEN and CDR2 is SYDVKM. The V gene end was trimmed by 2 bases and the J gene end by 6 bases; junction bases not matched to a gene: 9. This CDR3 reads CASSLAPREDPGELFF. The DNA of the CDR3 is TGTGCCAGCAGTTTAGCCCCCCGGGAGGACCCCGGGGAGCTGTTTTTT.

V gene TRBV9 combines with J gene TRBJ2-1; D might be TRBD2 (5 bases). Trimming took 4 bases from V and 6 from J, leaving 17 bases between them. The CDR3 extends over 15 amino acids. Looked up from germline, CDR1 is SGDLS and CDR2 is YYNGEE. This CDR3 is CASSSGGTRTNEQFF. DNA of the CDR3: TGTGCCAGCAGCTCCGGCGGAACTAGAACCAATGAGCAGTTCTTC.

V usage is TRBV27 and J usage is TRBJ2-2; 8 nucleotides align to TRBD1. Trimming took 5 bases from V and 4 from J; bases not matched to a gene: 18. Germline CDR1 and CDR2: MNHEY and SMNVEV (reference sequence). This CDR3 comprises 19 residues. The CDR3 is CASSIPRTFVTGGTGELFF. The CDR3 bases are TGTGCCAGCAGTATCCCAAGGACTTTCGTTACAGGGGGCACCGGGGAGCTGTTTTTT.

The genes are TRBV5-1 and TRBJ2-5; 8 positions agree with TRBD2. After removal of 1 base from V and 4 bases from J, the junction contained 9 bases not matched to a gene. Germline V gives CDR1 SGHRS, CDR2 YFSETQ. This CDR3 is built from 16 residues. The DNA of the CDR3 is TGCGCCAGCAGCTTGATTAGCGGGGTACTCTTAGAGACCCAGTACTTC. It is translated as CASSLISGVLLETQYF.

This clone has a handful of counts. The CDR3 nucleotides are TGTGCCAGCAGCCCCGACAAAGGAATAAGGGGCTACACCTTC. Its protein is CASSPDKGIRGYTF. This chain joins TRBV5-6 and TRBJ1-2; D ambiguous. Per the germline V gene, CDR1 is SGHDT and CDR2 is YYEEEE. CDR3 length: 14 residues. V lost 4 bases to trimming and J lost 8 bases, with 18 bases between them.

The V call is TRBV9, the J call TRBJ2-2; 7 nucleotides align to TRBD2. This CDR3 is built from 14 residues. V lost 4 bases and J lost 6; bases outside the gene matches: 6. Germline loops: CDR1 SGDLS, CDR2 YYNGEE. CDR3 loop: CASSQMGGAGELFF. The CDR3 nucleotides read TGTGCCAGCAGCCAAATGGGAGGGGCCGGGGAGCTGTTTTTT.

The chain couples TRBV2 to TRBJ2-7; 7 bases are shared with TRBD2. The CDR3 consists of 15 residues. The germline CDR1 and CDR2 sequences are SNHLY and FYNNEI. V lost 3 bases and J lost 2; bases outside the gene matches: 7. CDR3 in amino acids: CASSEASGVTYEQYF. DNA of the CDR3: TGTGCCAGCAGTGAGGCCAGCGGGGTAACCTACGAGCAGTACTTC.

This rearrangement joins TRBV4-1 to TRBJ2-2; D gene uncertain. Trimming took 4 bases from V and 2 from J, leaving 11 bases between them. CDR1 and CDR2 from the germline V gene are MGHRA and YSYEKL. The CDR3 loop spans 15 amino acids. The CDR3 DNA follows: TGCGCCAGCAGCCCGACTCCCCGTAACACCGGGGAGCTGTTTTTT. Its translation: CASSPTPRNTGELFF.

The rearrangement joins TRBV12-3 or TRBV12-4 to TRBJ1-2, with 9 bases identical to TRBD1. V dropped 6 bases and J dropped 8; count of bases not matched to a gene: 7. The CDR3 spans 13 residues. This chain's CDR3 is CASSPGGQGGYTF. The CDR3, as DNA: TGTGCCAGCAGCCCCGGGGGACAGGGCGGCTACACCTTC.

This clone was counted between two and nine times. The genes are TRBV7-3 and TRBJ1-2; D gene unclear. Looked up from germline, CDR1 is SGHTA and CDR2 is FQGTGA. This CDR3 contains 14 residues. Trimming took 5 bases from V and 7 from J, leaving 17 bases between them. CDR3 bases: TGTGCCAGCAGCCTAGGAGGCGGATCGGGTGGCTACACCTTC. Protein sequence: CASSLGGGSGGYTF.

This chain connects TRBV30 to TRBJ2-2; D uncertain. The CDR3 is 12 residues long. Germline-derived CDR1 and CDR2 are GTSNPN and SVGIG (reference sequence). V was trimmed by 7 bases and J by 5 bases, leaving 11 bases between them. CDR3 coding DNA: TGTGCCTCTAAACGAGGTACCGGGGAGCTGTTTTTT. Its translation: CASKRGTGELFF.

V gene TRBV13 combines with J gene TRBJ1-5; tentative D call: TRBD1 (5 bases). Germline loops: CDR1 PRHDT, CDR2 FYEKMQ (reference sequence). The V gene lost 3 bases and the J gene lost 1 base, with 13 bases spanning the gap. This CDR3 spans 16 amino acids. CDR3: CASSFRQGGSNQPQHF. The CDR3 nucleotides are TGTGCCAGCAGCTTTAGGCAGGGTGGGAGCAATCAGCCCCAGCATTTT.

V usage is TRBV4-1 and J usage is TRBJ2-3; D not resolved. The CDR3 has 15 residues. V shed 4 bases and J shed 2 bases, with 13 bases lying between them. Germline CDR1 reads MGHRA; CDR2 reads YSYEKL. CDR3 coding DNA: TGCGCCAGCAGCCTGAGGCTCACCAACACAGATACGCAGTATTTT. Translated, it gives CASSLRLTNTDTQYF.